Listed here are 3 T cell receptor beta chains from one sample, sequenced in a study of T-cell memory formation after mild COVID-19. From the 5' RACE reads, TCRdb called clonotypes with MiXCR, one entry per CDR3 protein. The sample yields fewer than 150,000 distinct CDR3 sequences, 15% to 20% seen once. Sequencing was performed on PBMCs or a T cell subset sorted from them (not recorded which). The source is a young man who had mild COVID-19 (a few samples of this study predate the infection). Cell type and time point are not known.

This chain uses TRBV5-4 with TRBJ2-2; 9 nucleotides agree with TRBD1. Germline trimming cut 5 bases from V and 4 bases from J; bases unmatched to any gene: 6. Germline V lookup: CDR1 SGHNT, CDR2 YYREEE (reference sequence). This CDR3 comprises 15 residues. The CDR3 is CASSSDRGGTGELFF. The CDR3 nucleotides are TGTGCCAGCAGTTCGGACAGGGGTGGCACCGGGGAGCTGTTTTTT.

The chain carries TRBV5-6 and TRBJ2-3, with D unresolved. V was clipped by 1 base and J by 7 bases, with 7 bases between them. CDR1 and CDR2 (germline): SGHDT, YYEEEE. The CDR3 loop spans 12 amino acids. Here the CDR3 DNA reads TGTGCCAGCAGCTTGAAGGCGAATACGCAGTATTTT. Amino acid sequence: CASSLKANTQYF.

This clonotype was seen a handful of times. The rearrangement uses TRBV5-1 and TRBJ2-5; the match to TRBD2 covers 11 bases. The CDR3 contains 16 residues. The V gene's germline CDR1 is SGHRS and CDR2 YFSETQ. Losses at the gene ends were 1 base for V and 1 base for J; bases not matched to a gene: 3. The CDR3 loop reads CASSLFLAGGQETQYF. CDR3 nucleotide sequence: TGCGCCAGCAGCTTGTTCCTAGCGGGGGGCCAAGAGACCCAGTACTTC.